Listed below are T cell receptor beta chains from one sample, sequenced in a study of T-cell reconstitution after alpha-beta-depleted transplantation in children. One entry per CDR3 protein results from TCRdb running MiXCR on the PCR reads. This table holds around 500,000 distinct CDR3 sequences, about 21% found once. This specimen consisted of PBMCs, mostly from graft donor cells, obtained 360 days after TCRalphabeta/CD19-depleted stem cell transplant. The receptors derive from a boy less than two years old who had a stem cell transplant for acute myeloid leukemia, so the T cells may come from the graft donor. CDR3s include the opening cysteine and the closing phenylalanine or tryptophan. The order of the fields is clone size, J gene, V gene, D gene, CDR3 DNA, CDR3 protein. A D gene is named only where the DNA matches it firmly. Rows give clone size only sometimes, using once, few, many, or a class for an expanded clone.

abundance: many
j_gene: TRBJ2-7
v_gene: TRBV12-3/TRBV12-4
d_gene: TRBD2
CDR3nt: TGTGCCAGCAGCTTCTTAGCGGGGGGCTACGAGCAGTACTTC
CDR3aa: CASSFLAGGYEQYF

abundance: many
j_gene: TRBJ1-1
v_gene: TRBV3-1
d_gene: NA
CDR3nt: TGTGCCAGCAGCCAAGTGGCGGGGGGGCCTGAAGCTTTCTTT
CDR3aa: CASSQVAGGPEAFF

abundance: few
j_gene: TRBJ2-2
v_gene: TRBV7-8
d_gene: NA
CDR3nt: TGTGCCAGCAGCTTAGGGAAGCGGCCGAACACCGGGGAGCTGTTTTTT
CDR3aa: CASSLGKRPNTGELFF

abundance: many
j_gene: TRBJ2-1
v_gene: TRBV5-1
d_gene: NA
CDR3nt: TGCGCCAGCAGCTTGGGGAGTTTCTCCTACAATGAGCAGTTCTTC
CDR3aa: CASSLGSFSYNEQFF

abundance: many
j_gene: TRBJ2-7
v_gene: TRBV6-5
d_gene: NA
CDR3nt: TGTGCCAGCAGTTACTCGGGGACATCCTACGAGCAGTACTTC
CDR3aa: CASSYSGTSYEQYF

abundance: many
j_gene: TRBJ2-5
v_gene: TRBV29-1
d_gene: NA
CDR3nt: TGCAGCGTTAGCGGAATTCTCCAAGAGACCCAGTACTTC
CDR3aa: CSVSGILQETQYF

abundance: NA
j_gene: TRBJ2-3
v_gene: TRBV11-2
d_gene: NA
CDR3nt: TGTGCCAGCAGGGTTGGGGGCGATCGGACAGATACGCAGTATTTT
CDR3aa: CASRVGGDRTDTQYF

abundance: NA
j_gene: TRBJ2-3
v_gene: TRBV12-3/TRBV12-4
d_gene: TRBD2
CDR3nt: TGTGCCAGCAGTTTATTTGGCGGGGGGGTTAGAGATACGCAGTATTTT
CDR3aa: CASSLFGGGVRDTQYF

abundance: few
j_gene: TRBJ2-7
v_gene: TRBV5-1
d_gene: TRBD1
CDR3nt: TGCGCCAGCAGCCCGCGGGACAGGTACTACGAGCAGTACTTC
CDR3aa: CASSPRDRYYEQYF

abundance: NA
j_gene: TRBJ1-1
v_gene: TRBV29-1
d_gene: NA
CDR3nt: TGCAGCGTCAGACCAGGGAGCACTGAAGCTTTCTTT
CDR3aa: CSVRPGSTEAFF

abundance: NA
j_gene: TRBJ2-7
v_gene: TRBV11-2
d_gene: TRBD1
CDR3nt: TGTGCCAGCAGCTGGGTCCTTACCGGGACAGGGGTCACCTACGAGCAGTACTTC
CDR3aa: CASSWVLTGTGVTYEQYF

abundance: few
j_gene: TRBJ2-2
v_gene: TRBV29-1
d_gene: NA
CDR3nt: TGCAGCGTTGAAGGGTGGCAGGGGAGTAACACCGGGGAGCTGTTTTTT
CDR3aa: CSVEGWQGSNTGELFF

abundance: many
j_gene: TRBJ2-3
v_gene: TRBV12-3/TRBV12-4
d_gene: TRBD2
CDR3nt: TGTGCCAGCAGTTTACCGGGGGGGGCACAGTATTTT
CDR3aa: CASSLPGGAQYF

abundance: NA
j_gene: TRBJ2-1
v_gene: TRBV20-1
d_gene: TRBD2
CDR3nt: TGCAGTGCCGAGGGCGGGGGGGGCTTAGATGAGCAGTTCTTC
CDR3aa: CSAEGGGGLDEQFF

abundance: many
j_gene: TRBJ2-7
v_gene: TRBV7-8
d_gene: TRBD2
CDR3nt: TGTGCCAGCAGTTTAGGAACAGCGGGGGGCCTCTACGAGCAGTACTTC
CDR3aa: CASSLGTAGGLYEQYF

abundance: NA
j_gene: TRBJ2-7
v_gene: TRBV7-2
d_gene: NA
CDR3nt: TGTGCCAGCAGCTTCGTAGGTTCTGGAGAGCAGTACTTC
CDR3aa: CASSFVGSGEQYF

abundance: NA
j_gene: TRBJ1-1
v_gene: TRBV7-2
d_gene: NA
CDR3nt: TGTGCCAGCAGCTTGCCCTCCTTGGGCACTGAAGCTTTCTTT
CDR3aa: CASSLPSLGTEAFF

abundance: many
j_gene: TRBJ2-1
v_gene: TRBV12-3/TRBV12-4
d_gene: TRBD1
CDR3nt: TGTGCCAGCATCATAACCGGGACAGGGCGCAATGAGCAGTTCTTC
CDR3aa: CASIITGTGRNEQFF

abundance: NA
j_gene: TRBJ2-1
v_gene: TRBV12-3/TRBV12-4
d_gene: NA
CDR3nt: TGTGCCAGCACCAGAAAAAGGGGGGGCGACTCCTACAATGAGCAGTTCTTC
CDR3aa: CASTRKRGGDSYNEQFF

abundance: few
j_gene: TRBJ1-2
v_gene: TRBV12-3/TRBV12-4
d_gene: TRBD1
CDR3nt: TGTGCCAGCAGTCCGGACAGGGGGCAGGGCTACACCTTC
CDR3aa: CASSPDRGQGYTF

abundance: many
j_gene: TRBJ2-5
v_gene: TRBV29-1
d_gene: TRBD1
CDR3nt: TGCAGCGTTTACCAGGGGGCAAAGGAGACCCAGTACTTC
CDR3aa: CSVYQGAKETQYF

abundance: once
j_gene: TRBJ2-7
v_gene: TRBV6-6
d_gene: NA
CDR3nt: TGTGCCAGCAGTGGGAGGCTTTACGAGCAGTACTTC
CDR3aa: CASSGRLYEQYF

abundance: few
j_gene: TRBJ1-1
v_gene: TRBV4-2
d_gene: NA
CDR3nt: TGTGCCAGCAGCCACTCCCAGGGGCGTCGCAACACTGAAGCTTTCTTT
CDR3aa: CASSHSQGRRNTEAFF

abundance: NA
j_gene: TRBJ1-1
v_gene: TRBV7-9
d_gene: NA
CDR3nt: TGTGCCAGCAGCGGGGGAGGGGAAGGGTACACTGAAGCTTTCTTT
CDR3aa: CASSGGGEGYTEAFF

abundance: few
j_gene: TRBJ1-6
v_gene: TRBV12-3/TRBV12-4
d_gene: NA
CDR3nt: TGTGCCAGCAGCCTCGGTTCCCCTAATTCACCCCTCCACTTT
CDR3aa: CASSLGSPNSPLHF

abundance: once
j_gene: TRBJ1-2
v_gene: TRBV28
d_gene: NA
CDR3nt: TGTGCCAGCAGTTTATCGGTTCGAGGCTACACCTTC
CDR3aa: CASSLSVRGYTF